The 20 T cell receptor beta chains below were found in one sample sequenced in a study of vaccination and CD4 T cells after COVID-19. The treatment: roughly 10-day PBMC culture with coronavirus spike peptide pools or control peptides (ViraFEST assay). The antigens these receptors bind are not known. Oncomine TCR Beta short-read sequencing was applied to DNA from cultured CD4+ T cells. TCRdb passed the PCR reads through MiXCR, listing each CDR3 protein once. Of around 16,000 distinct CDR3 sequences listed, about 40% are singletons. Sequencing was performed on CD4+ T cells from blood, cultured in vitro. The receptors were gathered from a human donor who had recovered from COVID-19.

The sample holds a few counts of this clonotype. The V gene is TRBV5-1, the J gene TRBJ2-1; TRBD2 matches at 16 bases. CDR3 length: 20 amino acids. The germline gives CDR1 SGHRS, CDR2 YFSETQ. V lost 0 bases and J lost 0; bases outside the gene matches: 6. The CDR3 region has the DNA TGCGCCAGCAGCTTGGCGGGACTAGCGGGAGGGGAAGGCTCCTACAATGAGCAGTTCTTC. It translates to CASSLAGLAGGEGSYNEQFF.

The chain is built from TRBV6-2 or TRBV6-3 and TRBJ2-3; D unclear. V lost 2 bases and J 0 bases, leaving 9 bases between the germline ends. Looked up from germline, CDR1 is MNHEY and CDR2 is SVGEGT. The CDR3 extends over 15 amino acids. CDR3 loop: CASSYTPTSTDTQYF. CDR3 coding DNA: TGTGCCAGCAGTTACACCCCTACTAGCACAGATACGCAGTATTTT.

The gene calls are TRBV6-2 or TRBV6-3 and TRBJ2-1; D is undetermined. Germline CDR1 and CDR2: MNHEY and SVGEGT. CDR3 length equals 13 residues. V lost 6 bases to trimming and J lost 8 bases, with 14 bases between them. The CDR3 DNA follows: TGTGCCAGCAGAGTTAGACCCCTCTATGAGCAGTTCTTC. Protein sequence: CASRVRPLYEQFF.

This rearrangement joins TRBV6-2 or TRBV6-3 to TRBJ2-3, with TRBD1 matching 8 bases. The germline CDR1 and CDR2 sequences are MNHEY and SVGEGT. Unmatched junction bases numbered 8, after V lost 6 bases and J lost 3 bases. The CDR3 has 15 amino acids. In DNA, the CDR3 is TGTGCCAGCAGCTGGACAGGGAGTGAGACAGATACGCAGTATTTT. This encodes CASSWTGSETDTQYF.

This sequence joins TRBV20-1 and TRBJ1-3; D remains unclear. The CDR3 spans 14 residues. V gave up 2 bases and J gave up 0 bases, with 8 bases separating them. Germline assignment: CDR1 DFQATT and CDR2 SNEGSKA (reference sequence). The CDR3 region has the DNA TGCAGTGCTAGACAGAGCACCTCTGGAAACACCATATATTTT. Its translation: CSARQSTSGNTIYF.

The table lists this clonotype with a few counts. This chain joins TRBV4-2 and TRBJ2-7, with 7 bases aligning to TRBD1. This CDR3 is built from 15 residues. V shed 4 bases, J shed 0 bases, and the junction held 6 bases outside the gene matches. Germline-derived CDR1 and CDR2 are LGHNA and YNFKEQ. The CDR3, as DNA: TGTGCCAGCAGCCGCTCCCGGGACAGCTCCTACGAGCAGTACTTC. Amino acid sequence: CASSRSRDSSYEQYF.

This clonotype was observed a handful of times. This chain connects TRBV20-1 to TRBJ2-3; D gene uncertain. This CDR3 is 14 amino acids long. Trimming cost V 3 bases and J 4 bases, with 14 bases left between them. The germline CDR1 and CDR2 sequences are DFQATT and SNEGSKA (reference sequence). The CDR3 here is CSASLGSRADTQYF. In DNA, the CDR3 is TGCAGTGCTAGTCTAGGATCACGAGCAGATACGCAGTATTTT.

The rearrangement joins TRBV5-5 to TRBJ1-2, with TRBD1 identical over 7 bases. The CDR3 covers 13 residues. V was pared by 3 bases and J by 4 bases, with 3 bases of the junction left unmatched. CDR1 and CDR2 from the germline V gene are SGHKS and YYEKEE (reference sequence). DNA of the CDR3: TGTGCCAGCAGCTCCGACAGGGTCTATGGCTACACCTTC. Amino acids: CASSSDRVYGYTF.

This rearrangement joins TRBV20-1 to TRBJ1-5, with a weak D call TRBD1 (5 bases). Trimming left V 5 bases short and J 4 bases short, with 9 bases between. The CDR3 is made up of 12 amino acids. Germline V lookup: CDR1 DFQATT, CDR2 SNEGSKA (reference sequence). This CDR3 is CSAGTPNQPQHF. CDR3 DNA: TGCAGTGCTGGGACGCCGAATCAGCCCCAGCATTTT.

J is TRBJ2-5 and V is TRBV11-1; 7 positions match TRBD1. The CDR3 consists of 15 residues. V was pared by 2 bases and J by 3 bases, with 6 bases of the junction left unmatched. The germline gives CDR1 SGHAT, CDR2 FQDESV (reference sequence). The DNA for the CDR3 is TGTGCCAGCAGCTTACAGGGGGTCCTGGAAGAGACCCAGTACTTC. Translated, it gives CASSLQGVLEETQYF.

The J gene is TRBJ2-5, the V gene TRBV20-1, with TRBD2 identical over 13 bases. The CDR3 contains 16 residues. V was clipped by 6 bases and J by 6 bases; unmatched bases: 13. CDR1 is DFQATT, CDR2 SNEGSKA, per germline (reference sequence). This chain's CDR3 is CSADPLGLAGVQTQYF. CDR3 nucleotide sequence: TGCAGTGCCGATCCCCTTGGACTAGCGGGAGTCCAGACCCAGTACTTC.

This clonotype was found a few times. The rearrangement uses TRBV7-6 and TRBJ2-2, with TRBD1 identical over 7 bases. The CDR3 loop spans 15 amino acids. The germline V gene encodes CDR1 SGHVS and CDR2 FNYEAQ. The trim removed 5 bases at V and 5 bases at J, leaving 8 bases unmatched. The CDR3 region has the DNA TGTGCCAGCAGCGCCACGACAGGGCGTACCGGGGAGCTGTTTTTT. Translating gives CASSATTGRTGELFF. The variable domain in full, with the rest retrieved from reference TRBV7-6 and TRBJ2-2, is GAGVSQSPRYKVTKRGQDVALRCDPISGHVSLYWYRQALGQGPEFLTYFNYEAQQDKSGLPNDRFSAERPEGSISTLTIQRTEQRDSAMYRCASSATTGRTGELFFGEGSRLTVL.

This chain joins TRBV12-3 or TRBV12-4 and TRBJ2-5; TRBD2 aligns across 14 bases. The junction had 20 bases not matched to a gene; V was cut back by 4 bases and J by 7 bases. This CDR3 region has 20 residues. CDR3: CASSSRGPGLAGVVGVTQYF. Written as DNA, the CDR3 is TGTGCCAGCAGTTCAAGGGGACCGGGACTAGCGGGAGTAGTTGGGGTGACCCAGTACTTC.

This clonotype was observed a few times. The chain employs TRBV15 and TRBJ1-6, with TRBD1 identical over 8 bases. This CDR3 is 14 amino acids long. Per germline, CDR1 LNHNV and CDR2 YYDKDF (reference sequence). The trim removed 3 bases at V and 7 bases at J, leaving 2 bases unmatched. The CDR3 DNA reads as TGTGCCACCAGCAGGGGACAGGAAAATTCACCCCTCCACTTT. It codes for CATSRGQENSPLHF.

The chain links TRBV19 to TRBJ1-2; 8 bases fit TRBD1. Unmatched junction bases numbered 4, after V lost 4 bases and J lost 6 bases. The CDR3 has 13 amino acids. Germline V lookup: CDR1 LNHDA, CDR2 SQIVND (reference sequence). The CDR3 region is CASSRGQEDGYTF. CDR3 coding DNA: TGTGCCAGTAGTAGGGGACAGGAGGATGGCTACACCTTC.

This clonotype showed up just a few times. The chain is built from TRBV20-1 and TRBJ2-3; 8 bases are shared with TRBD2. Germline-derived CDR1 and CDR2 are DFQATT and SNEGSKA (reference sequence). Trimming took 0 bases from V and 4 from J; bases not matched to a gene: 12. The CDR3 consists of 17 residues. The CDR3 loop reads CSARDGRVAGRPDTQYF. CDR3 in DNA: TGCAGTGCTAGAGATGGGAGGGTAGCGGGAAGGCCAGATACGCAGTATTTT.

The chain employs TRBV27 and TRBJ1-6; D is perhaps TRBD1 (6 bases). The CDR3 length is 15 residues. Germline CDR1 MNHEY, CDR2 SMNVEV (reference sequence). V lost 6 bases and J 1 base, leaving 10 bases between the germline ends. The CDR3 sequence: CASRPRGSYNSPLHF. CDR3 DNA: TGTGCCAGCAGACCCAGGGGATCCTATAATTCACCCCTCCACTTT.

This clonotype was picked up a small number of times. The chain uses TRBV20-1 and TRBJ2-2, with D unclear. CDR1 and CDR2 from the germline V gene are DFQATT and SNEGSKA (reference sequence). This CDR3 region has 12 residues. The V end lost 0 bases, the J end lost 8 bases, and 7 bases lay between the germline ends. CDR3 in amino acids: CSARDFSGELFF. The CDR3 DNA sequence: TGCAGTGCTAGAGACTTTTCAGGGGAGCTGTTTTTT.

This sequence joins TRBV6-1 and TRBJ2-2; 7 bases align to TRBD1. This CDR3 is built from 17 residues. Trimming at V came to 6 bases and at J to 0 bases, leaving 10 bases not matched to a gene. Germline V gene lookup returns CDR1 MNHNS and CDR2 SASEGT. The CDR3 region is CASRPFSQGANTGELFF. The CDR3 nucleotides read TGTGCCAGCAGACCATTCAGTCAGGGGGCGAACACCGGGGAGCTGTTTTTT.

The sample holds a few counts of this clonotype. The rearrangement uses TRBV21-1 and TRBJ1-1; whether TRBD1, the table's D call, matches the DNA was not checked. TRBV21-1 is a known pseudogene. The CDR3 is 18 residues long. CDR3 in amino acids: CASSKAPDRGRLNTEAFF. CDR3 sequence (DNA): TGTGCCAGCAGCAAAGCCCCGGACAGGGGGCGTTTGAACACTGAAGCTTTCTTT.